The clone carrying this T cell receptor (beta chain) was found a few times. Investigators reverse transcribed all isolated RNA, so they sequenced expressed TCRB transcripts. Roughly 3.7 million reads, on average, came from each naive, central memory and regulatory T cell sample. TCRdb's copy holds only in-frame clones and misses some; the assay was immunoSEQ multiplex PCR. Among some 200,000 clones, roughly a tenth were seen once, and the ten largest hold 1% to 1.5%. These data belong to a study of beta chain features in type 1 diabetes. The overall study: Examination spanned roughly 110 million sorted cells from all samples.

This CDR3 is built from 12 residues. V lost 5 bases and J lost 7; bases outside the gene matches: 4. Per the germline V gene, CDR1 is GTSNPN and CDR2 is SVGIG (reference sequence). The chain joins TRBV30 to TRBJ2-1; 8 positions match TRBD1. This TCR was sampled from a man younger than 35 in good health. The source material was central memory CD4+ T cells from blood. The CDR3 reads CAWGQGANEQFF. The CDR3 nucleotides read TGTGCCTGGGGACAGGGAGCGAATGAGCAGTTCTTC.